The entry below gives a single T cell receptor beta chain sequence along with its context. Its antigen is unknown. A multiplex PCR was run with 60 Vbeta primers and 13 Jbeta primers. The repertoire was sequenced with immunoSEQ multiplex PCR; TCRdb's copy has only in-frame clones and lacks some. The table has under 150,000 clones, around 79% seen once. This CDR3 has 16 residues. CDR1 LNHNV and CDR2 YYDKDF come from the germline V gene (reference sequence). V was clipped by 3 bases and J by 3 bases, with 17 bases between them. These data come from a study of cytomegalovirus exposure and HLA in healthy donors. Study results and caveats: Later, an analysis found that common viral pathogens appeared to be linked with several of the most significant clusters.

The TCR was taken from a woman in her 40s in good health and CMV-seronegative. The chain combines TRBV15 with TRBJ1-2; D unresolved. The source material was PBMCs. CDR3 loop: CATSRAAEWIDYGYTF. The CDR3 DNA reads TGTGCCACCAGCAGGGCGGCAGAATGGATTGACTATGGCTACACCTTC.